This passage covers 20 T cell receptor beta chains from one sample sequenced in a study of shared clonotypes between healthy human individuals. Repertoires were generated with immunoSEQ multiplex PCR, while TCRdb's copy carries only in-frame clones and drops some. The repertoire has under 750,000 clones, roughly two thirds of them found once; the top ten carry over 1.5%. The sample consisted of memory CD4+ T cells sorted from blood. Subset: CD45RA-negative fraction. The receptors were sampled from a woman aged 25 to 39 in good health.

The chain combines TRBV2 with TRBJ2-2; no firm D call. The CDR3 length is 15 residues. V dropped 1 base and J dropped 6 bases, with 12 bases sitting between them. Germline V gene data show CDR1 as SNHLY and CDR2 as FYNNEI. Here the CDR3 reads CASSEVRAGPGELFF. CDR3 DNA: TGTGCCAGCAGTGAAGTCCGTGCTGGGCCCGGGGAGCTGTTTTTT.

This rearrangement joins TRBV29-1 to TRBJ2-3; no firm D call. Germline V lookup: CDR1 SQVTM, CDR2 ANQGSEA. Trimming removed 0 bases at V and 2 bases at J, with 3 bases between. CDR3 length: 12 amino acids. The CDR3 protein is CSVEDHTDTQYF. In nucleotides, the CDR3 is TGCAGCGTTGAAGACCACACAGATACGCAGTATTTT.

This rearrangement joins TRBV5-6 to TRBJ2-7; D call uncertain. CDR1 and CDR2 from the germline V gene are SGHDT and YYEEEE. Trimming removed 1 base at V and 4 bases at J, with 9 bases between. This CDR3 contains 13 residues. The CDR3 bases are TGTGCCAGCAGCTTGTACACGGAGTACGAGCAGTACTTC. Its protein product is CASSLYTEYEQYF.

Only a few counts were recorded for this clone. The genes are TRBV28 and TRBJ2-7, with a tentative D call TRBD2 (6 bases). Trimming stripped 10 bases from V and 0 bases from J, with 25 bases between. This CDR3 comprises 17 residues. Per the germline V gene, CDR1 is MDHEN and CDR2 is SYDVKM. The CDR3 region is CATNPGTPRRSSYEQYF. CDR3 DNA: TGTGCCACAAATCCCGGGACTCCTAGGAGGAGCTCCTACGAGCAGTACTTC.

In this sample, this clone turned up many times. The chain is built from TRBV27 and TRBJ2-7; D gene ambiguous. The CDR3 runs to 13 residues. V was trimmed by 5 bases and J by 5 bases, leaving 13 bases between them. Germline V CDR1 and CDR2: MNHEY, SMNVEV (reference sequence). Here the CDR3 DNA reads TGTGCCAGCAGTACCCTTGGGGTGGACGAGCAGTACTTC. It encodes CASSTLGVDEQYF.

The chain employs TRBV7-9 and TRBJ1-5; D gene unclear. The CDR3 is made up of 15 amino acids. V was pared by 2 bases and J by 0 bases, with 8 bases between. Looked up from germline, CDR1 is SEHNR and CDR2 is FQNEAQ (reference sequence). In DNA, the CDR3 is TGTGCCAGCAGCTTAACCTCGGATAGCAATCAGCCCCAGCATTTT. Translated: CASSLTSDSNQPQHF.

The chain recombines TRBV10-3 with TRBJ2-7; 9 nucleotides align to TRBD2. Germline V gives CDR1 ENHRY, CDR2 SYGVKD. The CDR3 has 13 amino acids. The junction had 5 bases not matched to a gene; V was cut back by 6 bases and J by 5 bases. CDR3 residues: CAISIAGANEQYF. The CDR3, as DNA: TGTGCCATCAGCATAGCGGGAGCTAACGAGCAGTACTTC.

This rearrangement joins TRBV7-2 to TRBJ2-3; 9 nucleotides align to TRBD2. The V gene's germline CDR1 is SGHTA and CDR2 FQGNSA. Trimming cost V 5 bases and J 4 bases; bases outside gene matches: 10. The CDR3 totals 16 residues. The DNA of the CDR3 is TGTGCCAGCAGCACGTCGGGACTAGCACTCCCAGATACGCAGTATTTT. Protein: CASSTSGLALPDTQYF.

The rearrangement uses TRBV29-1 and TRBJ2-1, with 10 bases that match TRBD2. CDR1 and CDR2 from the germline V gene are SQVTM and ANQGSEA. J gave up 8 bases and V 2 bases, and 6 bases lay outside the gene matches. There are 14 residues in the CDR3. CDR3 protein: CSVEWTSGGDEQFF. Here the CDR3 DNA reads TGCAGCGTTGAATGGACTAGCGGTGGGGATGAGCAGTTCTTC.

The chain employs TRBV30 and TRBJ1-1; D is perhaps TRBD1 (6 bases). Germline lookup yields CDR1 GTSNPN and CDR2 SVGIG (reference sequence). CDR3 length: 13 amino acids. Trimming left V 3 bases short and J 4 bases short, with 12 bases between. The CDR3 is CAWSATTGTEAFF. CDR3 nucleotide sequence: TGTGCCTGGAGCGCAACGACAGGCACTGAAGCTTTCTTT.

This chain joins TRBV5-1 and TRBJ2-7, with 8 bases fitting TRBD2. The germline CDR1 and CDR2 sequences are SGHRS and YFSETQ. The CDR3 extends over 15 amino acids. The J segment lost 4 bases and the V segment lost 5 bases, leaving 11 bases of the junction unmatched. CDR3 sequence reads: CASRPGGGAEYEQYF. In DNA form, the CDR3 reads TGCGCCAGCAGACCGGGAGGGGGGGCTGAATACGAGCAGTACTTC.

This chain uses TRBV11-3 with TRBJ2-1; either TRBD1 or TRBD2 may supply D (6 bases each). CDR1 is SGHNT, CDR2 YENEEA, per germline. The CDR3 spans 13 residues. Deletions cut 6 bases from V and 7 bases from J, with 13 bases between. In nucleotides, the CDR3 is TGTGCCAGCAGTAGGGGGGCTAGGAATGAGCAGTTCTTC. Translated, it gives CASSRGARNEQFF.

This chain uses TRBV6-1 with TRBJ2-7; D is uncertain. Trimming removed 6 bases at V and 3 bases at J, with 12 bases between. This CDR3 comprises 13 residues. Germline V gene data show CDR1 as MNHNS and CDR2 as SASEGT. CDR3 nucleotide sequence: TGTGCCAGCAGGGCTCCAGCTTACTACGAGCAGTACTTC. It translates to CASRAPAYYEQYF.

The V and J genes are TRBV28 and TRBJ1-3; tentative D call: TRBD1 (5 bases). Trimming took off 7 bases at V and 1 base at J, with 8 bases between the two ends. This CDR3 is built from 13 residues. Germline CDR1 reads MDHEN; CDR2 reads SYDVKM. CDR3 amino acids: CASTGGSGNTIYF. DNA for the CDR3: TGTGCCAGCACCGGGGGTTCTGGAAACACCATATATTTT.

This chain links TRBV23-1 with TRBJ1-4; the match to TRBD1 covers 7 bases. TRBV23-1 has ORF status, its function being uncertain. This CDR3 contains 12 residues. Germline trimming cut 11 bases from V and 7 bases from J; bases unmatched to any gene: 7. The CDR3 sequence: CAQRQGREKLFF. The CDR3 nucleotides are TGCGCCCAAAGACAGGGACGTGAAAAACTGTTTTTT.

The chain links TRBV28 to TRBJ2-3; D might be TRBD1 or TRBD2, each matching 5 bases. Germline loops: CDR1 MDHEN, CDR2 SYDVKM. V was shortened by 2 bases and J by 3 bases, with 18 bases between the two germline ends. This CDR3 contains 17 residues. The CDR3 coding sequence is TGTGCCAGCAGTTTACCTGCCGCGGCAGGGAGTACAGATACGCAGTATTTT. Translation gives CASSLPAAAGSTDTQYF. The whole variable domain, filled in from reference TRBV28 and TRBJ2-3, reads DVKVTQSSRYLVKRTGEKVFLECVQDMDHENMFWYRQDPGLGLRLIYFSYDVKMKEKGDIPEGYSVSREKKERFSLILESASTNQTSMYLCASSLPAAAGSTDTQYFGPGTRLTVL.

Written as DNA, the CDR3 is TGTGCCAGCAGCCTTGGGTGGACTTACGAGCAGTACTTC. This encodes CASSLGWTYEQYF. This rearrangement joins TRBV5-6 to TRBJ2-7; tentatively, D is TRBD2 (5 bases). The CDR3 spans 13 residues. The V end was cut by 4 bases, the J end by 4 bases, with 12 bases between. Per the germline V gene, CDR1 is SGHDT and CDR2 is YYEEEE.

The chain couples TRBV13 to TRBJ2-7; the D gene is possibly TRBD2 (5 bases). CDR3 length: 12 amino acids. The germline gives CDR1 PRHDT, CDR2 FYEKMQ (reference sequence). V was clipped by 3 bases and J by 3 bases, with 6 bases between them. This chain's CDR3 is CASSFRGYEQYF. In DNA form, the CDR3 reads TGTGCCAGCAGCTTCCGGGGCTACGAGCAGTACTTC.

Remarks on this clone: A far larger clone is a single base away, which makes a read error likely. The chain couples TRBV11-1 to TRBJ2-1; the D call may be TRBD1 or TRBD2 (5 bases each). The germline CDR1 and CDR2 sequences are SGHAT and FQDESV (reference sequence). V gave up 3 bases and J gave up 5 bases, with 8 bases separating them. The CDR3 totals 13 residues. The CDR3 nucleotides read TGTGCCAGCAGCTTCGGGGCCGACAATGAGCAGTTCTTC. Protein product: CASSFGADNEQFF.

V and J are TRBV28 and TRBJ2-6; no clear D. CDR3 length equals 17 residues. CDR1 and CDR2 (germline): MDHEN, SYDVKM. With 6 bases removed from V and 0 bases from J, the gap between germline ends came to 15 bases. The CDR3 DNA sequence: TGTGCCAGCAGCCTTGGCCTGCTTAGCTCTGGGGCCAACGTCCTGACTTTC. It codes for CASSLGLLSSGANVLTF. Together with reference TRBV28 and TRBJ2-6, the CDR3 gives the full variable domain: DVKVTQSSRYLVKRTGEKVFLECVQDMDHENMFWYRQDPGLGLRLIYFSYDVKMKEKGDIPEGYSVSREKKERFSLILESASTNQTSMYLCASSLGLLSSGANVLTFGAGSRLTVL.